The 8 T cell receptor beta chains below come from one sample, sequenced in a study of identical twins. Using its own MiXCR run on the 5' RACE reads, TCRdb lists one record per CDR3 protein. The table has some 1,700,000 distinct CDR3 sequences, less than 40% seen once. What was sequenced was cord blood. These receptors were obtained from a newborn girl in good health.

The genes are TRBV20-1 and TRBJ1-5; D not certain. V was pared by 3 bases and J by 11 bases, with 23 bases between. The CDR3 sequence is 15 residues long. In germline, CDR1 is DFQATT, CDR2 SNEGSKA (reference sequence). In DNA form, the CDR3 reads TGCAGTGCTAGTGAGGAAACTAGTACGCTCCGGACCCAGCATTTT. Protein sequence: CSASEETSTLRTQHF.

The chain is built from TRBV7-9 and TRBJ1-2, with D possibly matching TRBD1 (5 bases). The length of the CDR3 is 14 residues. The germline V gene encodes CDR1 SEHNR and CDR2 FQNEAQ (reference sequence). V dropped 0 bases and J dropped 8 bases, with 13 bases sitting between them. For the CDR3, the DNA is TGTGCCAGCAGCTTAGCTGAATATGGGGCGGGCTACACCTTC. Translating gives CASSLAEYGAGYTF.

V is TRBV7-2 and J is TRBJ1-5; 8 nucleotides line up with TRBD1. Germline trimming cut 1 base from V and 7 bases from J; bases unmatched to any gene: 3. Germline V gene lookup returns CDR1 SGHTA and CDR2 FQGNSA. This CDR3 spans 14 amino acids. CDR3 DNA sequence: TGTGCCAGCAGCTTAGGGTCAGGGGGCCAGCCCCAGCATTTT. It yields the protein CASSLGSGGQPQHF.

V is TRBV10-3 and J is TRBJ2-2; 7 bases map to TRBD1. The CDR3 is made up of 14 amino acids. Germline CDR1 ENHRY, CDR2 SYGVKD. With V trimmed by 9 bases and J by 0 bases, 4 bases remained unmatched. The CDR3 spells CAIAGTANTGELFF. DNA for the CDR3: TGTGCCATTGCCGGGACAGCGAACACCGGGGAGCTGTTTTTT.

Remarks on this clonotype: Mismatch with germline at one junction end may stem from a read error. V and J are TRBV25-1 and TRBJ1-6, with D hard to call. This CDR3 contains 17 residues. Germline V CDR1 and CDR2: MGHDK, SYGVNS. CDR3 amino acids: CASSPYKEGVYNSPPHF. DNA of the CDR3: TGTGCCAGCAGTCCATACAAGGAGGGAGTCTATAATTCACCCCCCCACTTT.

This clonotype was observed a handful of times. The chain couples TRBV15 to TRBJ2-7, with a possible D match to TRBD2 (5 bases). The CDR3 contains 16 residues. V lost 1 base to trimming and J lost 3 bases, with 16 bases between them. Per the germline V gene, CDR1 is LNHNV and CDR2 is YYDKDF (reference sequence). The DNA for the CDR3 is TGTGCCACCAGCAGAGGAGGAGAGGGATCGAGCTACGAGCAGTACTTC. Encoded protein: CATSRGGEGSSYEQYF.

This clonotype occurred a few times. The chain links TRBV20-1 to TRBJ1-1; D is ambiguous. CDR3 length equals 14 residues. Trimming stripped 3 bases from V and 0 bases from J, with 11 bases between. Germline V gives CDR1 DFQATT, CDR2 SNEGSKA (reference sequence). The CDR3 sequence: CSARLGSMNTEAFF. Here the CDR3 DNA reads TGCAGTGCTAGGCTCGGGAGCATGAACACTGAAGCTTTCTTT.

The chain is built from TRBV28 and TRBJ1-2, with TRBD1 matching 7 bases. The CDR3 contains 14 residues. Unmatched junction bases numbered 3, after V lost 3 bases and J lost 2 bases. Germline V gene lookup returns CDR1 MDHEN and CDR2 SYDVKM. The CDR3 DNA sequence: TGTGCCAGCAGTTTCCCGGACAGGAACTATGGCTACACCTTC. Protein: CASSFPDRNYGYTF.